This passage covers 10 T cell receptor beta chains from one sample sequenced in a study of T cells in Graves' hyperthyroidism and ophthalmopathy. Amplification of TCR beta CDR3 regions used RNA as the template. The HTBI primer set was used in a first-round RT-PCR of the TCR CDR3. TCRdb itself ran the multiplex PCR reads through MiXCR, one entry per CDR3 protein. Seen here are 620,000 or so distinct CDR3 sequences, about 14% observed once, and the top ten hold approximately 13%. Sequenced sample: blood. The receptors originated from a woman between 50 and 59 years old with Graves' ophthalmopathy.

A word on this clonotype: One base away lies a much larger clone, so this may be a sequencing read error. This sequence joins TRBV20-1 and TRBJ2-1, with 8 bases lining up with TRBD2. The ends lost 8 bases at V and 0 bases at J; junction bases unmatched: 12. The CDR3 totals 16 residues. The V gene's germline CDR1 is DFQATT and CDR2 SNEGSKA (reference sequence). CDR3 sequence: CSSPGGSKTSYNEQFF. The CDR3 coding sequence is TGCAGTTCCCCGGGGGGGAGCAAGACCTCCTACAATGAGCAGTTCTTC.

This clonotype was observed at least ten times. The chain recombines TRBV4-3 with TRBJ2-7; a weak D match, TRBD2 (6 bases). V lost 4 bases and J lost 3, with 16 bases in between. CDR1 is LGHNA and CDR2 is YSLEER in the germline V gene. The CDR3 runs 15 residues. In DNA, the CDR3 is TGCGCCAGCAGCCCCCGGATAGCGGAGAACTACGAGCAGTACTTC. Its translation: CASSPRIAENYEQYF.

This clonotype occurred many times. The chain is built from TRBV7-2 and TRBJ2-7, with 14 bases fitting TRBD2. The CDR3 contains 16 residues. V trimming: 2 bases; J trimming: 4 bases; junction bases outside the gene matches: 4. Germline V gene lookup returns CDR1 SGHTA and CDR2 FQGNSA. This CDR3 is CASSLYGLAGGYEQYF. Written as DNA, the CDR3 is TGTGCCAGCAGCTTATATGGACTAGCGGGAGGATACGAGCAGTACTTC.

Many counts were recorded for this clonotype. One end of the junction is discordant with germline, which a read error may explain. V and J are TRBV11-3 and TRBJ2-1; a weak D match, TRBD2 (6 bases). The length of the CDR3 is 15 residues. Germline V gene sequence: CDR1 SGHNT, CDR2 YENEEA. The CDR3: CASSKRRAPVNEQFF. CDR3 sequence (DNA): TGTGCCAGCAGCAAAAGGAGGGCCCCGGTGAATGAGCAATTCTTC.

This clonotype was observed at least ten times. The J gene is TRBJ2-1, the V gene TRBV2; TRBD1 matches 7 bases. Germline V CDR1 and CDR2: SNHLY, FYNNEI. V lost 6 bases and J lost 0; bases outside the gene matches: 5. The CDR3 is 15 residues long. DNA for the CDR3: TGTGCCAGCAGGAAGGGACAGAACTCCTACAATGAGCAGTTCTTC. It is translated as CASRKGQNSYNEQFF.

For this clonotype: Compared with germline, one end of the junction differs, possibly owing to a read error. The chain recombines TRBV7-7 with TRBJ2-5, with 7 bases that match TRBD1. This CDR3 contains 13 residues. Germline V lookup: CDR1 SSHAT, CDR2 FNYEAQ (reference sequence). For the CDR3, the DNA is TGTGCTAGCAGCTACGACAGGGACGAGACCCAGTACTTC. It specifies CASSYDRDETQYF. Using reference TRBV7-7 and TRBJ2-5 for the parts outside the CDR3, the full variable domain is GAGVSQSPRYKVTKRGQDVTLRCDPISSHATLYWYQQALGQGPEFLTYFNYEAQPDKSGLPSDRFSAERPEGSISTLTIQRTEQRDSAMYRCASSYDRDETQYFGPGTRLLVL.

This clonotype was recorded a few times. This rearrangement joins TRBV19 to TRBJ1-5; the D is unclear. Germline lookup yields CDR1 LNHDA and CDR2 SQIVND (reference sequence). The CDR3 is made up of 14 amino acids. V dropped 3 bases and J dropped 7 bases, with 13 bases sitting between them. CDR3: CASSMIGQWQPQHF. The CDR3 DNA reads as TGTGCCAGTAGTATGATAGGGCAGTGGCAGCCCCAGCATTTT.

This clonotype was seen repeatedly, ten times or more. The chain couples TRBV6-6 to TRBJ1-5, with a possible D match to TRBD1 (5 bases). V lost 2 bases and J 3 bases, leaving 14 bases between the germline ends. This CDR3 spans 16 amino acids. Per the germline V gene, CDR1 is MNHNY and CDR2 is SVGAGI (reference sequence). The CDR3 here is CASSYTRPGDNQPQHF. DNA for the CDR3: TGTGCCAGCAGTTACACCCGGCCGGGGGACAATCAGCCCCAGCATTTT.

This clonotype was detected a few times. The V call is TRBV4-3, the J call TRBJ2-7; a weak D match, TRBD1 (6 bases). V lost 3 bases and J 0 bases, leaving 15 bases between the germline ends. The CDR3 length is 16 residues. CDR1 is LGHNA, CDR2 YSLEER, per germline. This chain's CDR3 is CASSHGRTGHSYEQYF. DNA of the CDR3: TGCGCCAGCAGCCACGGCAGAACGGGACACTCCTACGAGCAGTACTTC.

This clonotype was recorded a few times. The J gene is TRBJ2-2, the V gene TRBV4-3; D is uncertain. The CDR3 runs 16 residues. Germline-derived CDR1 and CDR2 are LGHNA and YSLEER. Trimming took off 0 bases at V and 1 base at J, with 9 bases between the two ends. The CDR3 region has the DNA TGCGCCAGCAGCCAAGATCGCGCGTTGAACACCGGGGAGCTGTTTTTT. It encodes CASSQDRALNTGELFF.